A selection of T cell receptor beta chains follows, all from one sample in a study of Ad26.COV2.S vaccination and SARS-CoV-2 variants. TCRdb's table, derived via immunoSEQ multiplex PCR, lists solely in-frame clones and lacks some. Here the sample spans around 250,000 clones, more than 70% being singletons. The sample consisted of peripheral blood, taken in a trial of Ad26.COV2.S vaccine versus placebo. Every receptor here comes from a person aged 18-65 years who received the Ad26.COV2.S COVID-19 vaccine or a placebo. Each CDR3 is given with its conserved first and last residue. A D gene is named only where the DNA matches it firmly. Only some rows state a clone size, as once, few, many or a class for expanded clones.

D	size	V	J	CDR3	DNA
NA	NA	TRBV10-3	TRBJ1-2	CAISGSRDGPYGYTF	TGTGCCATCAGTGGATCCCGGGATGGTCCCTATGGCTACACCTTC
TRBD1	NA	TRBV5-4	TRBJ1-2	CASSLKGAGYGYTF	TGTGCCAGCAGCTTGAAGGGGGCGGGCTATGGCTACACCTTC
NA	NA	TRBV7-9	TRBJ1-2	CASSVGQNYGYTF	TGTGCCAGCAGCGTCGGACAGAACTATGGCTACACCTTC
NA	NA	TRBV27	TRBJ1-2	CASKNPGWFGYTF	TGTGCCAGCAAGAACCCCGGATGGTTTGGCTACACCTTC
NA	once	TRBV30	TRBJ1-1	CAWSKGKGTEAFF	TGTGCCTGGAGTAAGGGGAAGGGCACTGAAGCTTTCTTT
NA	NA	TRBV19	TRBJ2-2	CASSRGRDFTGELFF	TGTGCCAGTAGCCGGGGTCGGGACTTCACCGGGGAGCTGTTTTTT
NA	few	TRBV7-3	TRBJ2-2	CASSLLANTGELFF	TGTGCCAGCAGCTTATTGGCGAACACCGGGGAGCTGTTTTTT
TRBD2	NA	TRBV11-2	TRBJ2-1	CASSFTSGGNNEQFF	TGTGCCAGCAGCTTCACTAGCGGGGGAAACAATGAGCAGTTCTTC
TRBD1	NA	TRBV9	TRBJ2-7	CASSVGAGGESYEQYF	TGTGCCAGCAGCGTGGGGGCAGGGGGCGAATCCTACGAGCAGTACTTC
NA	NA	TRBV27	TRBJ2-7	CASSLTQGYEQYF	TGTGCCAGCAGTTTAACTCAGGGCTACGAGCAGTACTTC
TRBD2	NA	TRBV27	TRBJ2-3	CASSPGLAEVPDTQYF	TGTGCCAGCAGTCCGGGACTAGCGGAGGTTCCAGATACGCAGTATTTT
NA	NA	TRBV7-2	TRBJ1-2	CASSTPPGGGNYGYTF	TGTGCCAGCAGCACTCCACCGGGGGGCGGGAACTATGGCTACACCTTC
NA	NA	TRBV30	TRBJ1-1	CAWRAGEMLNTEAFF	TGTGCCTGGAGAGCAGGGGAGATGTTGAACACTGAAGCTTTCTTT
TRBD1	NA	TRBV19	TRBJ2-7	CASSETGGVEQYF	TGTGCCAGTAGCGAGACAGGGGGCGTCGAGCAGTACTTC
NA	NA	TRBV14	TRBJ2-1	CASSQDMGKPDHNEQFF	TGTGCCAGCAGCCAAGATATGGGCAAACCAGATCATAATGAGCAGTTCTTC
NA	NA	TRBV7-2	TRBJ1-4	CASSLDPPLRVGEKLFF	TGTGCCAGCAGCTTAGACCCCCCCCTCAGGGTGGGTGAAAAACTGTTTTTT
NA	NA	TRBV4-1	TRBJ1-6	CASSQERQSSYNSPLHF	TGCGCCAGCAGCCAAGAGAGACAGAGCTCCTATAATTCACCCCTCCACTTT
TRBD2	NA	TRBV5-1	TRBJ2-5	CASSLLAGGGETQYF	TGCGCCAGCAGCTTACTAGCGGGAGGAGGAGAGACCCAGTACTTC
NA	NA	TRBV4-1	TRBJ1-5	CASSQEGVSQPQHF	TGCGCCAGCAGCCAAGAGGGGGTGTCGCAGCCCCAGCATTTT
NA	NA	TRBV14	TRBJ1-6	CASSQDEASPLHF	TGTGCCAGCAGCCAAGATGAGGCCTCACCCCTCCACTTT
NA	NA	TRBV18	TRBJ2-5	CASSPDIQETQYF	TGTGCCAGCTCACCGGACATCCAAGAGACCCAGTACTTC
TRBD2	NA	TRBV2	TRBJ2-3	CASSATSGGADTQYF	TGTGCCAGCAGTGCGACTAGCGGGGGGGCAGATACGCAGTATTTT
TRBD1	NA	TRBV4-2	TRBJ2-7	CASSGDRRSYEQYF	TGTGCCAGCAGCGGGGACAGGAGATCCTACGAGCAGTACTTC
NA	once	TRBV9	TRBJ1-2	CASSVRDLTRGYTF	TGTGCCAGCAGCGTCCGGGACCTTACCCGGGGCTACACCTTC
NA	NA	TRBV20-1	TRBJ1-3	CSASGLSGNTIYF	TGCAGTGCTAGTGGACTCTCTGGAAACACCATATATTTT
TRBD1	NA	TRBV28	TRBJ1-5	CASGIHQGAGQPQHF	TGTGCCAGCGGCATACATCAGGGGGCAGGACAGCCCCAGCATTTT
NA	once	TRBV19	TRBJ2-4	CASSSQELAKNIQYF	TGTGCCAGTAGTAGCCAGGAATTAGCCAAAAACATTCAGTACTTC
NA	once	TRBV3-1/TRBV3-2	TRBJ2-1	CASSQVPGSWTNEQFF	TGTGCCAGCAGCCAAGTACCCGGTTCCTGGACCAATGAGCAGTTCTTC
TRBD1	NA	TRBV4-1	TRBJ1-2	CASSQPGTDPNYGYTF	TGCGCCAGCAGCCAACCCGGGACAGACCCTAACTATGGCTACACCTTC
NA	NA	TRBV19	TRBJ2-7	CASSIGTATYEQYF	TGTGCCAGTAGTATAGGAACAGCTACCTACGAGCAGTACTTC